These 12 T cell receptor beta chains came from one sample sequenced in a study of blood T cell repertoires in COVID-19. Assay: immunoSEQ multiplex PCR; the TCRdb copy retains only in-frame clones and omits some. The sample lists hundreds of thousands of clones; approximately 90% were seen once. The sequencing sample was made of peripheral blood. The receptor source for this set is a man between 35 and 55 years old with acute or convalescent COVID-19.

This rearrangement joins TRBV7-2 to TRBJ2-7; D possibly corresponds to TRBD2 (6 bases). Germline CDR1 and CDR2: SGHTA and FQGNSA. V lost 1 base and J lost 6, with 19 bases in between. This CDR3 contains 16 residues. The CDR3 is CASSLGIVAARGEQYF. The CDR3 DNA reads TGTGCCAGCAGCTTAGGCATCGTAGCGGCGAGGGGCGAGCAGTACTTC.

This sequence joins TRBV10-3 and TRBJ2-1, with D possibly being TRBD2 (6 bases). The CDR3 has 13 residues. With 4 bases removed from V and 8 bases from J, the gap between germline ends came to 12 bases. The germline V gene has CDR1 ENHRY and CDR2 SYGVKD. In DNA, the CDR3 is TGTGCCATCAGTGTGCGGGACGGGGATGAGCAGTTCTTC. It codes for CAISVRDGDEQFF.

The chain couples TRBV3-1 (or the pseudogene TRBV3-2) to TRBJ1-1; D may be TRBD1 (6 bases). Germline assignment: CDR1 LGHDT and CDR2 YNNKEL (reference sequence). The V and J ends lost 4 bases and 1 base respectively, with 10 bases between them. This CDR3 is 14 amino acids long. DNA of the CDR3: TGTGCCAGCAGCCGCATACAGGGGAACACTGAAGCTTTCTTT. Its translation: CASSRIQGNTEAFF.

This chain links TRBV30 with TRBJ1-6; 7 bases are a match to TRBD1. The junction had 10 bases not matched to a gene; V was cut back by 4 bases and J by 10 bases. The length of the CDR3 is 14 residues. Germline V gives CDR1 GTSNPN, CDR2 SVGIG (reference sequence). CDR3 in DNA: TGTGCCTGGATGAGGGGGCCTCCCGGGTCACCCCTCCACTTT. As protein: CAWMRGPPGSPLHF.

The rearrangement joins TRBV19 to TRBJ1-1; 9 nucleotides match TRBD1. CDR1 and CDR2 (germline): LNHDA, SQIVND (reference sequence). The V segment lost 3 bases and the J segment 4 bases; nucleotides outside the gene matches: 6. There are 15 residues in the CDR3. The CDR3 nucleotides read TGTGCCAGTAGTATTCACAGGGGGCAGGCCACTGAAGCTTTCTTT. It specifies CASSIHRGQATEAFF.

The chain has TRBV19 and TRBJ2-7; D remains unclear. Deletions cut 3 bases from V and 4 bases from J, with 16 bases between. The CDR3 is 15 residues long. Looked up from germline, CDR1 is LNHDA and CDR2 is SQIVND (reference sequence). CDR3 sequence reads: CASSIVFTGNYEQYF. CDR3 DNA: TGTGCCAGTAGTATCGTTTTTACGGGTAATTACGAGCAGTACTTC.

V and J are TRBV6-5 and TRBJ2-3; D unclear. Germline loops: CDR1 MNHEY, CDR2 SVGAGI. V dropped 8 bases and J dropped 3 bases, with 9 bases sitting between them. The CDR3 loop spans 12 amino acids. The CDR3 DNA reads TGTGCCAGCTCCGCCAGTACAGATACGCAGTATTTT. It encodes CASSASTDTQYF.

J is TRBJ1-3 and V is TRBV30, with D possibly being TRBD1 (5 bases). Trimming pared 3 bases from V and 0 bases from J, leaving 9 bases between. The CDR3 length is 14 residues. From germline, CDR1 is GTSNPN and CDR2 SVGIG (reference sequence). CDR3 sequence reads: CAWSDSYSGNTIYF. The DNA for the CDR3 is TGTGCCTGGAGCGACAGCTACTCTGGAAACACCATATATTTT.

J is TRBJ2-3 and V is TRBV23-1; TRBD2 is a possible D gene (5 bases). TRBV23-1 is given ORF status, its function remaining uncertain. This CDR3 region has 14 residues. Trimming left V 3 bases short and J 0 bases short, with 7 bases between. The CDR3 loop reads CASSQRASTDTQYF. The CDR3 DNA follows: TGCGCCAGCAGTCAGAGGGCTAGCACAGATACGCAGTATTTT.

This chain links TRBV6-5 with TRBJ2-7, with TRBD1 matching 7 bases. The germline V gene encodes CDR1 MNHEY and CDR2 SVGAGI. Trimming at V came to 7 bases and at J to 3 bases, leaving 9 bases not matched to a gene. The CDR3 length is 14 residues. CDR3 DNA: TGTGCCAGCACTAGCACAGGGGCCCTCTACGAGCAGTACTTC. It translates to CASTSTGALYEQYF.

This clone was seen only a few times. The chain is built from TRBV5-6 and TRBJ2-3, with D unresolved. The CDR3 consists of 13 residues. Germline CDR1 SGHDT, CDR2 YYEEEE. Trimming removed 4 bases at V and 6 bases at J, with 12 bases between. CDR3 nucleotide sequence: TGTGCCAGCAGCCCGTCGCCCGCGGATACGCAGTATTTT. Translated: CASSPSPADTQYF.

The chain employs TRBV19 and TRBJ2-3; 9 nucleotides line up with TRBD1. CDR3 length: 15 amino acids. Germline CDR1 and CDR2: LNHDA and SQIVND (reference sequence). The junction had 3 bases not matched to a gene; V was cut back by 4 bases and J by 1 base. CDR3 in DNA: TGTGCCAGTAGTAACAGGGGGCATCGCACAGATACGCAGTATTTT. This sequence encodes CASSNRGHRTDTQYF. Filled out from reference TRBV19 and TRBJ2-3, the complete variable domain reads DGGITQSPKYLFRKEGQNVTLSCEQNLNHDAMYWYRQDPGQGLRLIYYSQIVNDFQKGDIAEGYSVSREKKESFPLTVTSAQKNPTAFYLCASSNRGHRTDTQYFGPGTRLTVL.